The 7 T cell receptor beta chains presented below share a single source sample, sequenced in a study of cytomegalovirus exposure and HLA in healthy donors. TCRdb's table, derived via immunoSEQ multiplex PCR, lists solely in-frame clones and lacks some. The sample lists 100,000 to 150,000 clones; 75% to 90% were seen once. The sequenced sample consisted of PBMCs. All receptors come from a man younger than 35 in good health and CMV-seropositive.

This chain links TRBV2 with TRBJ2-1, with 7 bases that match TRBD1. Germline V gene sequence: CDR1 SNHLY, CDR2 FYNNEI. The CDR3 covers 13 residues. V lost 6 bases, J lost 2 bases, and 1 base stayed unmatched. In nucleotides, the CDR3 is TGTGCCAGCAGCGGGACAGCCTACAATGAGCAGTTCTTC. The encoded protein is CASSGTAYNEQFF.

The J gene is TRBJ2-1, the V gene TRBV19; TRBD1 might be the D (6 bases). The germline V and J ends were trimmed by 5 bases and 7 bases, with 21 bases remaining between them. The CDR3 has 16 amino acids. The germline gives CDR1 LNHDA, CDR2 SQIVND (reference sequence). The DNA for the CDR3 is TGTGCCAGTAGTCCCCTCGGAGGATTGGGGGCGAATGAGCAGTTCTTC. Translating it yields CASSPLGGLGANEQFF.

The chain links TRBV14 to TRBJ2-7; D is unresolved. V lost 2 bases and J 4 bases, leaving 9 bases between the germline ends. The CDR3 runs 13 residues. Germline V gene lookup returns CDR1 SGHDN and CDR2 FVKESK. The CDR3: CASSQNSLYEQYF. The CDR3 bases are TGTGCCAGCAGCCAAAATAGCCTTTACGAGCAGTACTTC.

The chain has TRBV12-5 and TRBJ2-1, with 9 positions matching TRBD1. Germline values: CDR1 LGHNT, CDR2 FRNRAP. The V segment lost 6 bases and the J segment 8 bases; nucleotides outside the gene matches: 11. The CDR3 sequence is 15 residues long. CDR3 sequence: CASGRGTGSSDEQFF. The CDR3 bases are TGTGCTAGTGGCCGCGGGACAGGGAGCTCGGATGAGCAGTTCTTC.

This sequence joins TRBV6-4 and TRBJ2-1; 15 nucleotides align to TRBD2. The CDR3 has 18 amino acids. In germline, CDR1 is MRHNA, CDR2 SNTAGT. After removal of 5 bases from V and 4 bases from J, the junction contained 9 bases not matched to a gene. The CDR3: CASSRGLAGGHSYNEQFF. As DNA, the CDR3 is TGTGCCAGCAGTCGCGGACTAGCGGGGGGGCATTCGTACAATGAGCAGTTCTTC.

This chain links TRBV27 with TRBJ1-4; the D is unclear. This CDR3 comprises 13 residues. Trimming shortened V by 6 bases and J by 7 bases, and 12 bases separated the two germline ends. The germline CDR1 and CDR2 sequences are MNHEY and SMNVEV (reference sequence). The CDR3 region is CASSLWSGEKLFF. Here the CDR3 DNA reads TGTGCCAGCAGCCTCTGGTCCGGTGAAAAACTGTTTTTT.

This clone was counted a few times. V usage is TRBV28 and J usage is TRBJ1-4; 7 nucleotides align to TRBD1. CDR3 size: 13 residues. After removal of 8 bases from V and 6 bases from J, the junction contained 6 bases not matched to a gene. Germline CDR1 MDHEN, CDR2 SYDVKM. The CDR3 nucleotides are TGTGCCAGCCGGGCAGGGGGATATGAAAAACTGTTTTTT. Amino acids: CASRAGGYEKLFF.